This T cell receptor (beta chain) was sequenced in a study of T-cell memory formation after mild COVID-19. The wider study: Largely, the TCR clusters proved donor specific. Notes on the study in general: Clones that shrank (day 15 to 85) were balanced CD4/CD8, whereas later expanders leaned CD4+. Of the contracting clones, CD4+ ones lay mainly in CM and EM, and CD8+ ones in EMRA.

On this clonotype: Its antigen is still unknown.

Amplification by 5'RACE using constant-segment primers produced TCR alpha and TCR beta cDNA libraries that carried sample barcodes and UMIs. TCRdb re-called the 5' RACE reads through MiXCR, storing one row per CDR3 protein. This table has approximately 300,000 distinct CDR3 sequences, 15% to 20% appearing once. Trimming removed 5 bases from V and 5 bases from J, with 15 bases in between. Germline lookup yields CDR1 MNHEY and CDR2 SVGAGI. The CDR3 extends over 14 amino acids. The TCR comes from a man younger than 35 who had mild COVID-19 (a few samples of this study predate the infection). Cell type and time point are not known. Sequenced input: PBMCs or a T cell subset sorted from them (not recorded which). V and J are TRBV6-5 and TRBJ1-1; D may be TRBD1 (5 bases). CDR3 DNA sequence: TGTGCCAGCAGTCCCACAGGAGTAAGAACTGAAGCTTTCTTT. Translation gives CASSPTGVRTEAFF.